This TCR beta chain was documented in a study of T cells in localized non-small cell lung cancer (dated by TCRdb to the early 2020s). Regarding the research as a whole: The study examined T cell repertoires in approximately 240 patients with early-stage NSCLC and compared tumors with uninvolved tumor-adjacent lungs. Of the NSCLC patients, around 130 were male and around 99 were female, and the mean age was around 66 years. All 220 or so NSCLC patients in the cohort were treatment-naive and had localized lung tumors that were resected. Points the paper makes about the study in general: Longer overall survival was associated with higher blood T cell density, whereas shorter survival was associated with higher adjacent-lung clonality. Of the top 100 tumor clones, a median of roughly 53 were detected in paired uninvolved adjacent lung; approximately 30 were also among that lung's top 100. Because multi-region sequencing of the tumors was not done, intratumor heterogeneity could not be ruled out. Since the design was exploratory, TCR variables were selected using unadjusted p-values with no false-discovery rate correction. Uninvolved tumor-adjacent lung showed the highest T cell clonality, higher than tumor, which suggests more focused antigenic responses in the uninvolved tumor-adjacent lung.

At diagnosis, peripheral blood, uninvolved tumor-adjacent lung and tumor were collected and were preserved as a mix of fresh-frozen and FFPE material. Blood samples were analyzed as peripheral blood mononuclear cells for TCR repertoire profiling. The immunoSEQ Assay was used to sequence TCR beta CDR3 regions from DNA. From the authors' description of their analysis: To compute T cell density, TCR beta template counts were normalized to usable DNA, which was estimated by amplifying housekeeping genes. Richness was estimated using the preseqR package, with extrapolation to 400,000 templates for PBMC samples and to 120,000 templates for tissue samples. Clonality was defined as one minus Pielou's evenness. Tissue-enriched TCRs were identified through differential abundance testing performed on productive amino-acid clonotypes, with a minimum total count of 5 and an alpha of 0.1. The Jaccard Index and the Morisita Overlap Index were used to measure repertoire overlap between compartments. GLIPH clustered TCR beta CDR3s with public tetramer-defined viral CDR3s; viral motifs required at least three viral sequences plus V-gene enrichment. TCRdb obtained this table from immuneACCESS and retained in-frame rearrangements with V and J assigned. These tables miss some clones; where compared with another copy, unresolved V genes account for less than half of the shortfall, and the remainder is unexplained. That table gives V, J and clone size, and the DNA gave D and trimming. This sample has 60,000 to 85,000 clones in its table, and less than 90% of those were observed once. The ten largest clones add up to about a fifth of the sample.

Concerning this clone itself: The antigen it binds to is not known. Base quality data are lacking; no much larger clone is found one base away.

The CDR3 measures 12 amino acids from cysteine to phenylalanine. Only the CDR3 region is kept as DNA, spanning 36 bases read in frame from base 1. At the junction V is shortened by 4 bases and J by 12 bases, with 13 bases in between. The germline V gene yields MNHEY for CDR1 and SVGAGI for CDR2. The sequenced sample was peripheral blood, obtained before any cancer treatment. The chain is encoded by TRBV6-5 joined to TRBJ2-1; TRBD1 is a possible D gene, resting on 6 matching bases. The origin of this receptor is a male donor aged 60 or older with stage III squamous cell lung carcinoma. In nucleotides, the sequence is TGTGCCAGCAGTTTCCCGGGACATCGGCAGTTCTTC. This encodes CASSFPGHRQFF.